This T cell receptor beta chain was obtained from a study of T cells after yellow fever vaccination. As TCR cDNA was made by 5'RACE template switching, a universal primer site and UMIs were added. Via MiXCR, TCRdb re-called the 5' RACE reads, giving one row per CDR3 protein. The sample yields fewer than 100,000 distinct CDR3 sequences, roughly 5.8% seen once. The CDR3 runs to 14 residues. The V and J ends lost 2 bases and 13 bases, in that order; junction bases with no gene match: 12. In germline, CDR1 is MNHEY, CDR2 SVGAGI. Whole-study findings and limits: The appearance of a small share of clonotypes in both CD4 and CD8 compartments was observed.

This clonotype occurred once. Its target is unknown. The source was CD8+ T cells sorted from PBMCs, collected 10 days after the yellow fever booster vaccination. The sequence was collected from a man between 18 and 35 years old who received the YFV17D yellow fever vaccine. The gene calls are TRBV6-5 and TRBJ1-1; 8 bases are a match to TRBD1. The chain's CDR3 is CASSYGQGPGGGFF. In nucleotides, the CDR3 is TGTGCCAGCAGTTACGGACAGGGCCCCGGGGGAGGTTTCTTT.